The rows below give T cell receptor beta chains drawn from one sample of a study of blood T cells in healthy people across ages. TCRdb re-analysed the 5' RACE reads in MiXCR, keeping a single row per CDR3 protein. This table holds fewer than 1.5 million distinct CDR3 sequences, about 43% found once. Sequenced material: blood. Receptor source: a woman between 18 and 30 years old in good health. CDR3s leave out the opening cysteine and the closing phenylalanine or tryptophan. Fields, in order: J gene, CDR3 length, V gene, CDR3 protein.

TRBJ2-3	12	TRBV28	ASVSGGVLRAQY
TRBJ2-1	13	TRBV20-1	SATRLVWSLDEQF
TRBJ2-7	12	TRBV7-9	ASSLAADSYEQY
TRBJ2-1	13	TRBV7-2	ASSSTVGAGAGQF
TRBJ2-5	10	TRBV2	ASSELVATQY
TRBJ2-5	11	TRBV12-3/TRBV12-4	ASSFYSQETQY
TRBJ2-1	10	TRBV3-1	ASSPSRYEQF
TRBJ1-1	12	TRBV15	ATSVATGGISAF
TRBJ2-3	10	TRBV15	ATSRVADTQY
TRBJ1-1	11	TRBV12-3/TRBV12-4	ASSQDRVAEAF
TRBJ1-1	12	TRBV6-5	ASTIYPGQGEAF
TRBJ1-4	12	TRBV12-3/TRBV12-4	ARFTGKANEKLF
TRBJ2-3	14	TRBV9	ASSVDLAGGTDTQY
TRBJ2-5	11	TRBV11-3	ASSTSLHSGKY
-	14	TRBV7-6	ASGLGDGQSAYEQY
TRBJ2-3	11	TRBV11-3	ASSLAERDTQY
TRBJ2-3	13	TRBV10-3	AISGTLAGGDTQY
TRBJ2-1	11	TRBV5-1	ASSGSELNEQF
TRBJ1-4	13	TRBV3-1	ASSRSGTNDEKLF
TRBJ1-2	9	TRBV6-1	ASTVLDGYT
TRBJ1-3	12	TRBV7-8	ASSLAGSGNTIY
TRBJ1-2	11	TRBV5-1	ASSLVGYGGYT
TRBJ2-1	12	TRBV20-1	SAPPSGRSDEQF
TRBJ1-5	12	TRBV12-3/TRBV12-4	ASRPDSGNQPQH
-	15	TRBV27	ASSVLAGVSSYNEQY
TRBJ2-5	12	TRBV21-1	ASSKARTTNEQY
-	14	TRBV7-7	ASSPGGGALGETQY
TRBJ2-7	14	TRBV14	ASSQDKASGRNEQY
TRBJ1-2	11	TRBV12-3/TRBV12-4	ASSFTATGGYT
TRBJ2-7	15	TRBV2	ASSEGGGGRPSYEQY
TRBJ2-7	14	TRBV11-2	ASSLRLAGQSYEQY
TRBJ2-1	14	TRBV5-6	ASSKRSWSPFYEQF
TRBJ1-2	11	TRBV7-2	ASTPAGNYGYT
-	12	TRBV6-2/TRBV6-3	ASTLVGGRETQY
TRBJ2-7	16	TRBV29-1	SARSFPRGLAGAYEQY
TRBJ2-3	12	TRBV12-3/TRBV12-4	ASKSRVSEDTQY
TRBJ2-7	11	TRBV20-1	SAPWTSAYEQY
TRBJ1-2	12	TRBV7-9	ASSASGANYGYT
TRBJ2-1	11	TRBV12-3/TRBV12-4	ASSPIAYNEQF
TRBJ2-6	12	TRBV2	ASRSSAGANVLT
TRBJ1-1	12	TRBV2	ASKMGEGNTEAF
TRBJ2-1	13	TRBV5-6	ASSLVDRDNNEQF
TRBJ2-1	13	TRBV29-1	SVAPGLAGRDEQF
TRBJ1-2	14	TRBV6-5	ASSYAHGDWTYGYT
TRBJ1-1	14	TRBV5-4	ASSLKGTEMNTEAF
TRBJ2-2	15	TRBV5-1	ASSPILAGGPNGELF
TRBJ2-3	15	TRBV6-1	ASSEATGSPSTDTQY
TRBJ1-2	13	TRBV7-2	ASSPGTGPCYGYT
TRBJ2-5	13	TRBV3-1	ASSQDPSGEETQY
TRBJ1-4	15	TRBV5-1	ASSLHPSTGGNEKLF
TRBJ1-1	10	TRBV10-1	ASSEANTEAF
TRBJ2-7	13	TRBV20-1	SADGSGHSSYEQY